The 3 T cell receptor beta chains below all came from one sample that was sequenced in a study of technical replicates of blood from several donors. Data came from immunoSEQ multiplex PCR; TCRdb stores just in-frame clones and leaves some out. The sample records more than 75,000 clones, about 96% being singletons. The sequenced material came from T cells isolated from PBMCs. The source is a human donor in good health.

The chain links TRBV19 to TRBJ1-2, with 7 bases aligning to TRBD1. This CDR3 has 13 amino acids. Germline V gives CDR1 LNHDA, CDR2 SQIVND (reference sequence). J lost 5 bases, V lost 11 bases, and 11 bases had no gene match. The CDR3 loop is CAATTGDWYGYTF. The DNA of the CDR3 is TGTGCCGCCACCACAGGGGATTGGTATGGCTACACCTTC.

V and J are TRBV28 and TRBJ2-7, with TRBD1 matching 7 bases. The CDR3 consists of 15 residues. With 7 bases clipped from V and 0 bases from J, the junction kept 9 bases outside the gene matches. Germline-derived CDR1 and CDR2 are MDHEN and SYDVKM. CDR3 sequence: CASTLNRGSSYEQYF. The CDR3 DNA is TGTGCCAGCACCCTAAACAGGGGTAGCTCCTACGAGCAGTACTTC.

The rearrangement uses TRBV2 and TRBJ2-1, with D uncertain. Germline V gene sequence: CDR1 SNHLY, CDR2 FYNNEI. The CDR3 runs to 12 residues. V lost 6 bases to trimming and J lost 0 bases, with 3 bases between them. DNA of the CDR3: TGTGCCAGCAGGAGCTCCTACAATGAGCAGTTCTTC. Encoded protein: CASRSSYNEQFF. Full variable domain (rest looked up from reference TRBV2 and TRBJ2-1): EPEVTQTPSHQVTQMGQEVILRCVPISNHLYFYWYRQILGQKVEFLVSFYNNEISEKSEIFDDQFSVERPDGSNFTLKIRSTKLEDSAMYFCASRSSYNEQFFGPGTRLTVL.